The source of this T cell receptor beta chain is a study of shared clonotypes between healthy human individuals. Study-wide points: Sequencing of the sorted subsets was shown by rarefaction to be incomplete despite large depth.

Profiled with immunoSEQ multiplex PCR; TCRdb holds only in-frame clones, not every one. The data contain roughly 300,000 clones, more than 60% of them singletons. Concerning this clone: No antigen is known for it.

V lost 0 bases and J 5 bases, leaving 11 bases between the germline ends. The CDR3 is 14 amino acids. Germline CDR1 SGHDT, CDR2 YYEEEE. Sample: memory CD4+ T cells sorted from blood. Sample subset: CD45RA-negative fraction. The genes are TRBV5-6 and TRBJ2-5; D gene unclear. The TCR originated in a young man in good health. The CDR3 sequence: CASSLGSVRETQYF. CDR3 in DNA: TGTGCCAGCAGCTTGGGTTCTGTTCGGGAGACCCAGTACTTC.